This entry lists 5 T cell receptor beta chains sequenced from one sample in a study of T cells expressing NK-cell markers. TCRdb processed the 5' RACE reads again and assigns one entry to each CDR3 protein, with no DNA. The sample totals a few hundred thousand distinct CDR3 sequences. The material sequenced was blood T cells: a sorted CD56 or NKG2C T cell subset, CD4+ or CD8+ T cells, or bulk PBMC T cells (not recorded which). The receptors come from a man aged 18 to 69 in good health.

CDR3 region: CASRTGGFGANVLTF. The rearrangement uses TRBV2 and TRBJ2-6; TCRdb outputs TRBD1, but without DNA this stays unchecked. The CDR3 sequence is 15 residues long. Germline V gene data show CDR1 as SNHLY and CDR2 as FYNNEI.

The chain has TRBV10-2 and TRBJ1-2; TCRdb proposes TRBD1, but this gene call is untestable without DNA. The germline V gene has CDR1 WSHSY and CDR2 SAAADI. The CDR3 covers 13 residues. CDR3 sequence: CASSVGRDYGYTF.

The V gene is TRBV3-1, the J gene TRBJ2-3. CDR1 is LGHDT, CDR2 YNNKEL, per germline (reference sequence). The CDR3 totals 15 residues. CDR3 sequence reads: CASSQDGAWRDTQYF.

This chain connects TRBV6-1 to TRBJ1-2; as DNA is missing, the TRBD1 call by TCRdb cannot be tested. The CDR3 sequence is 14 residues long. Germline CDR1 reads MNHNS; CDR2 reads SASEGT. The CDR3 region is CASIRSGALYGYTF.

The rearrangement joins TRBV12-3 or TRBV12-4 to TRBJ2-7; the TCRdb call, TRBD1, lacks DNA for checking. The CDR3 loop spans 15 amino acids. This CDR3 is CASPRVTDPIYEQYF.